Each of the 18 T cell receptor beta chains below was sequenced from the same sample in a study of Graves' ophthalmopathy and Graves' hyperthyroidism (dated by TCRdb to between 2017 and 2018). The instrument was an Illumina HiSeq 2000. TCR beta CDR3 regions were amplified from RNA transcripts for repertoire sequencing. The first round was an RT-PCR using HTBI primers with the Qiagen OneStep RT-PCR kit, and this first round was followed by a second-round multiplex PCR, then size selection and purification. In-frame beta chains were kept once TCRdb had trimmed the public reads at Q25 with fastp and called clones with MiXCR. Each entry is one CDR3 protein sequence, shown with its most common DNA and genes. This sample comprises 300,000 to 350,000 distinct CDR3 sequences, roughly 15% of them detected only once. Of the sample, 9% to 15% is held by the ten largest clones. What was sequenced was peripheral blood. Receptors were obtained from an adult man with Graves' ophthalmopathy.

Comments on this clonotype: A clone one base away is much larger, so this may be a read error. J is TRBJ2-2 and V is TRBV28; D possibly matches TRBD1 or TRBD2 (5 bases each). The CDR3 spans 16 residues. CDR1 is MDHEN, CDR2 SYDVKM, per germline. Trimming shortened V by 5 bases and J by 3 bases, and 16 bases separated the two germline ends. The CDR3: CASSGPRGRDTGELFF. CDR3 sequence (DNA): TGTGCCAGCAGTGGACCGAGGGGTCGGGACACCGGGGAGCTGTTTTTT.

This clonotype was seen many times. J is TRBJ1-1 and V is TRBV6-1; 7 bases match TRBD1. Trimming removed 5 bases from V and 6 bases from J; junction bases left unmatched: 3. This CDR3 has 12 amino acids. Germline CDR1 MNHNS, CDR2 SASEGT. The CDR3: CASSRGQAEAFF. DNA for the CDR3: TGTGCCAGCAGTCGAGGACAGGCTGAAGCTTTCTTT.

In its sample, this clonotype was seen many times. The rearrangement uses TRBV15 and TRBJ1-6; maybe TRBD1 (5 bases). This CDR3 comprises 16 residues. Between the trimmed V and J ends, which lost 5 bases and 7 bases, there was a span of 18 bases. Germline-derived CDR1 and CDR2 are LNHNV and YYDKDF (reference sequence). The CDR3 coding sequence is TGTGCCACCAGCCGCGTTGCAGGGAGGTGGAATTCACCCCTCCACTTT. Translating it yields CATSRVAGRWNSPLHF.

This clonotype showed up many times. The rearrangement links TRBV12-3 or TRBV12-4 to TRBJ1-3; 9 nucleotides line up with TRBD1. V shed 7 bases and J 3 bases; nucleotides not matched to a gene: 7. The CDR3 is made up of 15 amino acids. The CDR3 region has the DNA TGTGCCAGCACCTCGGACAGGGGCCTTGGAAACACCATATATTTT. Translation: CASTSDRGLGNTIYF.

This rearrangement joins TRBV16 to TRBJ2-7, with 7 bases lining up with TRBD2. The J segment lost 4 bases and the V segment lost 6 bases, leaving 9 bases of the junction unmatched. The CDR3 is 14 residues long. Germline assignment: CDR1 KGHSY and CDR2 FQNENV. The CDR3 DNA reads TGTGCCAGCAGTCCCAGGCGGGAGACTTACGAGCAGTACTTC. Amino acids: CASSPRRETYEQYF.

V gene TRBV5-1 combines with J gene TRBJ2-5, with a weak D call TRBD1 (6 bases). The germline gives CDR1 SGHRS, CDR2 YFSETQ. This CDR3 has 14 amino acids. The V gene lost 6 bases and the J gene lost 5 bases, with 17 bases spanning the gap. The CDR3: CASTPRGGWETQYF. In DNA form, the CDR3 reads TGCGCCAGCACCCCAAGAGGGGGTTGGGAGACCCAGTACTTC.

This clonotype appeared many times. The chain uses TRBV24-1 and TRBJ2-7, with D perhaps matching TRBD2 (5 bases). CDR3 length: 13 residues. The germline V gene encodes CDR1 KGHDR and CDR2 SFDVKD. The V gene lost 0 bases and the J gene lost 5 bases, with 7 bases spanning the gap. CDR3 DNA: TGTGCCACCAGTGATTTGGGGAGCCACGAGCAGTACTTC. Translated: CATSDLGSHEQYF.

This clonotype has a handful of counts. V is TRBV28 and J is TRBJ2-7; a possible D gene is TRBD2 (6 bases). Germline values: CDR1 MDHEN, CDR2 SYDVKM. This CDR3 is 17 amino acids long. Between the trimmed V and J ends, which lost 3 bases and 3 bases, there was a span of 21 bases. This chain's CDR3 is CASSFPPWRSGVYEQYF. Here the CDR3 DNA reads TGTGCCAGCAGTTTCCCCCCTTGGAGGTCGGGGGTCTACGAGCAGTACTTC.

This clonotype was seen repeatedly, ten times or more. The chain is built from TRBV3-2 and TRBJ2-5; the table's TRBD2 call for D was not verified on the DNA. TRBV3-2 is a pseudogene. The CDR3 is 16 amino acids. This CDR3 is CASSHAGTRTMKTQYF. CDR3 coding DNA: TGTGCCAGCAGCCATGCCGGGACTAGGACTATGAAGACCCAGTACTTC.

The table lists this clonotype with many counts. The V and J genes are TRBV9 and TRBJ2-2, with D unclear. CDR3 length: 16 residues. Germline V gene data show CDR1 as SGDLS and CDR2 as YYNGEE. With 4 bases removed from V and 0 bases from J, the gap between germline ends came to 13 bases. This CDR3 reads CASSPKGGPNTGELFF. The CDR3 DNA sequence: TGTGCCAGCAGCCCCAAGGGTGGCCCGAACACCGGGGAGCTGTTTTTT. The full variable domain, its missing parts supplied by reference TRBV9 and TRBJ2-2, is DSGVTQTPKHLITATGQRVTLRCSPRSGDLSVYWYQQSLDQGLQFLIQYYNGEERAKGNILERFSAQQFPDLHSELNLSSLELGDSALYFCASSPKGGPNTGELFFGEGSRLTVL.

Many counts were recorded for this clonotype. This sequence joins TRBV24-1 and TRBJ2-3; D might be TRBD1 (5 bases). CDR1 and CDR2 (germline): KGHDR, SFDVKD. The CDR3 spans 15 residues. Trimming removed 2 bases from V and 4 bases from J, with 12 bases in between. The CDR3 reads CATSDWQVGADTQYF. CDR3 bases: TGTGCCACCAGTGATTGGCAAGTAGGGGCAGATACGCAGTATTTT.

The CDR3 nucleotides read TGTGCCAGCATTGGGGACAGGATTAATTACGAGCAGTACTTC. This translates into CASIGDRINYEQYF. V gene TRBV6-1 combines with J gene TRBJ2-7; the match to TRBD1 covers 8 bases. V lost 7 bases to trimming and J lost 4 bases; unmatched junction nucleotides: 9. The germline V gene has CDR1 MNHNS and CDR2 SASEGT. The CDR3 is made up of 14 amino acids.

This clonotype was counted ten times or more. V is TRBV20-1 and J is TRBJ2-7; 10 nucleotides match TRBD1. This CDR3 is built from 14 residues. Germline V gene lookup returns CDR1 DFQATT and CDR2 SNEGSKA (reference sequence). Trimming at V came to 6 bases and at J to 3 bases, leaving 8 bases not matched to a gene. CDR3 bases: TGCAGTGCCTCCGGGACAGGGGAATTCTACGAGCAGTACTTC. It specifies CSASGTGEFYEQYF.

This clonotype was observed at least ten times. V gene TRBV2 combines with J gene TRBJ1-5; TRBD1 might be the D (6 bases). The germline CDR1 and CDR2 sequences are SNHLY and FYNNEI. CDR3 length: 15 residues. The V end lost 6 bases, the J end lost 6 bases, and 18 bases lay between the germline ends. CDR3 DNA sequence: TGTGCCAGCAGCCCGTCTCCGGGGGCGGTTCAGCCCCAGCATTTT. Its translation: CASSPSPGAVQPQHF.

This clonotype was picked up many times. The gene calls are TRBV12-3 or TRBV12-4 and TRBJ2-7; D not certain. CDR3 size: 12 residues. Trimming cost V 3 bases and J 0 bases, with 3 bases left between them. The CDR3, as DNA: TGTGCCAGCAGTTTCACCTCCTACGAGCAGTACTTC. It codes for CASSFTSYEQYF.

This sequence joins TRBV20-1 and TRBJ2-5; TRBD1 or TRBD2 may be the D gene (5 bases each). The V gene lost 7 bases and the J gene lost 5 bases, with 14 bases spanning the gap. CDR3 length: 12 amino acids. CDR1 and CDR2 (germline): DFQATT, SNEGSKA (reference sequence). The CDR3 loop is CSVSLWGETQYF. CDR3 bases: TGCAGTGTCTCGCTATGGGGGGAGACCCAGTACTTC.

This clonotype was seen repeatedly, ten times or more. V is TRBV6-2 or TRBV6-3 and J is TRBJ2-7, with D perhaps TRBD1 (6 bases). Trimming shortened V by 6 bases and J by 3 bases, and 18 bases separated the two germline ends. The germline V gene encodes CDR1 MNHEY and CDR2 SVGEGT. The CDR3 is 15 residues long. The CDR3 spells CASRNPAGTHYEQYF. The CDR3 bases are TGTGCCAGCAGGAACCCAGCCGGGACACACTACGAGCAGTACTTC.

The rearrangement links TRBV12-3 or TRBV12-4 to TRBJ2-5, with D possibly TRBD2 on 6 matching bases. V was pared by 3 bases and J by 1 base, with 12 bases between. This CDR3 contains 15 residues. The CDR3 sequence is CASSLVLGGQETQYF. CDR3 nucleotides: TGTGCCAGCAGTTTGGTTCTCGGGGGCCAAGAGACCCAGTACTTC.